This TCR beta chain was observed in a study of T cell repertoires in cytomegalovirus infection. Study-wide background: Well-studied HLA-B-restricted CMV epitopes were used in the study alongside recently identified HLA-C-restricted ones.

MiXCR, run by TCRdb on the reads, gives a single entry per CDR3 protein. The repertoire has some 920,000 distinct CDR3 sequences, around 29% of them found once; the top ten carry more than 12%. Per germline, CDR1 SGHVS and CDR2 FQNEAQ. Trimming took 5 bases from V and 5 from J, leaving 13 bases between them. CDR3 length: 14 residues. A note on this clonotype: No antigen is known for it.

Sample: cultured CD8+ T cells from PBMCs, taken from culture after CMV antigen stimulation. This chain uses TRBV7-8 with TRBJ2-1, with a tentative D call TRBD2 (5 bases). The sequence was collected from a human donor in good health (CMV status not recorded). Some clones in this sample may be carry-over from other donors' samples. In DNA, the CDR3 is TGTGCCAGCAGCCCCGGACTTACCCACAATGAGCAGTTCTTC. Amino acid sequence: CASSPGLTHNEQFF.